This T cell receptor (beta chain) was captured in a study of blood T cell repertoires in COVID-19. Study background: The United States, Italy and Spain supplied acute and convalescent COVID-19 samples. PBMCs, B-cell-depleted T cells, or T cells were the source of the cDNA or gDNA that made up the material.

Study processing details: Reference gene primer amplification gave estimated nucleated cell counts. Measured with immunoSEQ multiplex PCR; TCRdb has only the in-frame clones, and not every one. V, J and clone size derive from that table, while D and trimming were established from the DNA sequence. This table has just over 200,000 clones, just over 85% appearing once. This CDR3 has 14 residues. The germline gives CDR1 SEHNR, CDR2 FQNEAQ (reference sequence). V shed 4 bases, J shed 8 bases, and the junction held 5 bases outside the gene matches. Sequencing used peripheral blood. This rearrangement joins TRBV7-9 to TRBJ1-4; the match to TRBD1 covers 9 bases. The TCR was taken from an elderly man with acute or convalescent COVID-19. The CDR3 is CASSSGTGREKLFF. CDR3 bases: TGTGCCAGCAGCTCCGGGACAGGGCGAGAAAAACTGTTTTTT.